The following is a T cell receptor beta chain sequence with its context. The antigen remains undetermined. Samples with a second dose at about 4 or about 12 weeks were pooled together. V was trimmed by 1 base and J by 2 bases, leaving 10 bases between them. The CDR3 length is 15 residues. Germline CDR1 LNHDA, CDR2 SQIVND (reference sequence). This sample stems from a study of T cell responses to AZD1222 COVID-19 vaccine. The study's findings and limits: A rise in Spike-specific TCR breadth and depth followed two AZD1222 doses. Only 6 or 7 AZD1222 recipients tested seropositive at baseline. Spike-wide vaccine-associated CD4 TCRs dominated at 160-218 and 743-854.

Repertoires were generated with immunoSEQ multiplex PCR, while TCRdb's copy carries only in-frame clones and drops some. The table includes more than 150,000 clones, 92% detected once. J is TRBJ2-3 and V is TRBV19; weak D call: TRBD1 (6 bases). The origin of this receptor is an adult who received the AZD1222 COVID-19 vaccine. The source was peripheral blood, collected 28 days after the second AZD1222 dose. CDR3 nucleotide sequence: TGTGCCAGTAGTATAGCGGCAGGGGTCACAGATACGCAGTATTTT. Protein sequence: CASSIAAGVTDTQYF.